These 7 T cell receptor beta chains were all obtained from the same sample, sequenced in a study of shared clonotypes between healthy human individuals. Here immunoSEQ multiplex PCR was the method, and the copy in TCRdb shows in-frame clones only, minus some. The profile shows 470,000 or so clones, approximately 82% of them singletons. The sample consisted of PBMCs. The receptors stem from a woman between 40 and 55 years old in good health. Some clones in this sample may be carry-over from other donors' samples.

This sequence joins TRBV6-6 and TRBJ2-7; D tentatively reads TRBD1 or TRBD2 (5 bases each). CDR1 MNHNY and CDR2 SVGAGI come from the germline V gene (reference sequence). The CDR3 contains 13 residues. V dropped 1 base and J dropped 7 bases, with 11 bases sitting between them. CDR3 nucleotides: TGTGCCAGCAGTTACTTAAGGGGAGTGGAGCAGTACTTC. This translates into CASSYLRGVEQYF.

The rearrangement joins TRBV20-1 to TRBJ2-7, with D unresolved. CDR1 is DFQATT, CDR2 SNEGSKA, per germline (reference sequence). This CDR3 contains 11 residues. V lost 6 bases and J lost 5, with 11 bases in between. The CDR3 region has the DNA TGCAGTGCCCACCCCACTGACGAGCAGTACTTC. Its protein product is CSAHPTDEQYF.

The chain employs TRBV4-1 and TRBJ2-2; 12 positions match TRBD2. The CDR3 is made up of 16 amino acids. Germline V gene lookup returns CDR1 MGHRA and CDR2 YSYEKL. V dropped 5 bases and J dropped 7; count of bases not matched to a gene: 8. The CDR3 bases are TGCGCCAGCAGCACTCTAGCGGGAGGGCCTGACGGGGAGCTGTTTTTT. It codes for CASSTLAGGPDGELFF.

For this clone: Other nucleotide sequences in the sample specify the same CDR3. The chain recombines TRBV28 with TRBJ2-7; either TRBD1 or TRBD2 may fit D (6 bases each). The length of the CDR3 is 12 residues. CDR1 is MDHEN and CDR2 is SYDVKM in the germline V gene. The V end was cut by 7 bases, the J end by 6 bases, with 13 bases between. DNA for the CDR3: TGTGCCAGCACTGGGGGGCCTCGCGAGCAGTACTTC. Its translation is CASTGGPREQYF.

CDR3 region: CASSVAGTLQETQYF. The CDR3 bases are TGTGCCAGCAGCGTAGCTGGGACACTTCAAGAGACCCAGTACTTC. The V call is TRBV9, the J call TRBJ2-5, with D perhaps TRBD1 (6 bases). The CDR3 runs 15 residues. Germline CDR1 and CDR2: SGDLS and YYNGEE. V was shortened by 0 bases and J by 2 bases, with 11 bases between the two germline ends.

The chain combines TRBV6-7 with TRBJ1-4; D is undetermined. TRBV6-7 is known as an ORF, though its function is uncertain. The CDR3 spans 11 residues. V lost 6 bases to trimming and J lost 6 bases, with 5 bases between them. Written as DNA, the CDR3 is TGTGCCAGCAGGAGACATGAAAAACTGTTTTTT. Translating gives CASRRHEKLFF.

The chain couples TRBV5-1 to TRBJ2-3, with D possibly matching TRBD1 (5 bases). V lost 3 bases and J lost 2, with 16 bases in between. This CDR3 is built from 16 residues. Germline CDR1 SGHRS, CDR2 YFSETQ. This CDR3 is CASSYGAVQSTDTQYF. The DNA of the CDR3 is TGCGCCAGCAGCTATGGGGCGGTCCAATCCACAGATACGCAGTATTTT.